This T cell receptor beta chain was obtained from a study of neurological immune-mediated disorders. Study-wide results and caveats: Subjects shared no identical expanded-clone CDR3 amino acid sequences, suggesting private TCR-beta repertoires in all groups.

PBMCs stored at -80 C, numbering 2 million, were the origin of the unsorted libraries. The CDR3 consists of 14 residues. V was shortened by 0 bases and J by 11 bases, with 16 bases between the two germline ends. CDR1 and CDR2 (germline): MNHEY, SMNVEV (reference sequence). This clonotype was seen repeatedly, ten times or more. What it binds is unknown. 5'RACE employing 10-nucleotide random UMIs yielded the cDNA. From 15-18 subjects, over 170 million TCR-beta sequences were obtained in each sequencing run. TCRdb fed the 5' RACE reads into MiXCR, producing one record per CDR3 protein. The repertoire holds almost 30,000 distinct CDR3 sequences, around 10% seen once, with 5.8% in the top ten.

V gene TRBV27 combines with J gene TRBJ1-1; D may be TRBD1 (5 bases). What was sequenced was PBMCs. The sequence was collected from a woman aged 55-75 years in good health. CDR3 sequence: CASSLSISGDEAFF. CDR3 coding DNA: TGTGCCAGCAGTTTATCGATTTCCGGGGACGAGGCTTTCTTT.